The 31 T cell receptor beta chains reported below all come from one sample, sequenced in a study of shared clonotypes between healthy human individuals. Measured with immunoSEQ multiplex PCR; TCRdb has only the in-frame clones, and not every one. The table includes 1.6 million or so clones, approximately 98.5% detected once. What was sequenced was naive CD4+ T cells sorted from blood. Stated subset: CD45RA+ positively selected. These receptors originate from a man younger than 40 in good health.

The chain couples TRBV27 to TRBJ1-2; D remains ambiguous. V lost 4 bases and J 4 bases, leaving 7 bases between the germline ends. From germline, CDR1 is MNHEY and CDR2 SMNVEV (reference sequence). The CDR3 runs to 12 residues. The CDR3 DNA reads TGTGCCAGCAGTTATTCTTTCTATGGCTACACCTTC. Its protein is CASSYSFYGYTF.

The CDR3: CASSRLAGEETQYF. In DNA form, the CDR3 reads TGTGCCAGCAGCCGACTAGCGGGAGAAGAGACCCAGTACTTC. The chain couples TRBV11-2 to TRBJ2-5, with 12 bases lining up with TRBD2. Trimming removed 5 bases from V and 3 bases from J; junction bases left unmatched: 1. Germline V gene lookup returns CDR1 SGHAT and CDR2 FQNNGV. The CDR3 contains 14 residues.

The rearrangement uses TRBV5-1 and TRBJ1-1; TRBD1 might be the D (5 bases). V was clipped by 0 bases and J by 1 base, with 10 bases between them. Per germline, CDR1 SGHRS and CDR2 YFSETQ. The CDR3 runs 15 residues. In DNA form, the CDR3 reads TGCGCCAGCAGCTTGGGGGCCGGGGGGAACACTGAAGCTTTCTTT. As protein: CASSLGAGGNTEAFF.

The genes are TRBV10-1 and TRBJ2-2; TRBD1 or TRBD2 may be the D gene (5 bases each). Germline CDR1 is WNHNN and CDR2 is SYGVQD (reference sequence). Deletions cut 3 bases from V and 10 bases from J, with 12 bases between. CDR3 length: 13 amino acids. In DNA form, the CDR3 reads TGCGCCAGCAGTGACCCTGGGGACCCGGAGCTGTTTTTT. It specifies CASSDPGDPELFF.

The genes are TRBV18 and TRBJ1-1; D remains unclear. The CDR3 runs 15 residues. Per germline, CDR1 KGHSH and CDR2 LQKENI. Trimming shortened V by 0 bases and J by 0 bases, and 8 bases separated the two germline ends. CDR3 in DNA: TGTGCCAGCTCACCACCCCCGAAGCTGAACACTGAAGCTTTCTTT. Amino acid sequence: CASSPPPKLNTEAFF.

The chain couples TRBV7-2 to TRBJ2-5; the D gene is possibly TRBD1 (5 bases). V dropped 7 bases and J dropped 4 bases, with 22 bases sitting between them. The length of the CDR3 is 16 residues. Germline V gene data show CDR1 as SGHTA and CDR2 as FQGNSA. In DNA, the CDR3 is TGTGCCAGCACCAAGAAAGTTTTGGCTAGGGGAGAGACCCAGTACTTC. Its protein product is CASTKKVLARGETQYF.

The chain joins TRBV11-2 to TRBJ2-3; TRBD1 matches at 8 bases. CDR1 SGHAT and CDR2 FQNNGV come from the germline V gene. The CDR3 runs 19 residues. With V trimmed by 2 bases and J by 2 bases, 15 bases remained unmatched. In DNA form, the CDR3 reads TGTGCCAGCAGCTTATCCCCCACGGGACAGGACCGAACCACAGATACGCAGTATTTT. This translates into CASSLSPTGQDRTTDTQYF.

The chain is built from TRBV4-1 and TRBJ1-2, with D unresolved. CDR3 size: 14 residues. V dropped 0 bases and J dropped 2 bases, with 7 bases sitting between them. The germline V gene encodes CDR1 MGHRA and CDR2 YSYEKL. The CDR3 nucleotides read TGCGCCAGCAGCCAAGACAGGTGGAACTATGGCTACACCTTC. It encodes CASSQDRWNYGYTF.

This chain uses TRBV14 with TRBJ2-1; D call uncertain. The CDR3 has 13 residues. The germline gives CDR1 SGHDN, CDR2 FVKESK. Trimming took off 0 bases at V and 15 bases at J, with 15 bases between the two ends. CDR3: CASSQDGVVAWFF. In DNA, the CDR3 is TGTGCCAGCAGCCAAGATGGCGTCGTCGCGTGGTTCTTC.

This chain links TRBV9 with TRBJ2-3; 8 nucleotides match TRBD2. The CDR3 loop spans 16 amino acids. Germline assignment: CDR1 SGDLS and CDR2 YYNGEE. The junction had 10 bases not matched to a gene; V was cut back by 0 bases and J by 7 bases. Here the CDR3 reads CASSVDSAGERHTQYF. The CDR3 coding sequence is TGTGCCAGCAGCGTAGACTCAGCGGGAGAACGACATACGCAGTATTTT.

The chain couples TRBV5-4 to TRBJ2-7; 9 positions agree with TRBD1. Unmatched junction bases numbered 4, after V lost 4 bases and J lost 2 bases. The CDR3 runs 14 residues. Germline CDR1 SGHNT, CDR2 YYREEE (reference sequence). The CDR3 loop reads CASSPRTGAYEQYF. The CDR3, as DNA: TGTGCCAGCAGCCCAAGGACAGGGGCCTACGAGCAGTACTTC.

The CDR3 loop is CASSLAGTGPYEQYF. CDR3 nucleotides: TGTGCCAGCAGCTTAGCCGGGACAGGTCCCTACGAGCAGTACTTC. The chain combines TRBV7-9 with TRBJ2-7, with 8 nucleotides matching TRBD1. The V gene end was trimmed by 0 bases and the J gene end by 2 bases; junction bases not matched to a gene: 3. The CDR3 length is 15 residues. CDR1 is SEHNR and CDR2 is FQNEAQ in the germline V gene (reference sequence). Drawing the rest from reference TRBV7-9 and TRBJ2-7, the complete variable domain is DTGVSQNPRHKITKRGQNVTFRCDPISEHNRLYWYRQTLGQGPEFLTYFQNEAQLEKSRLLSDRFSAERPKGSFSTLEIQRTEQGDSAMYLCASSLAGTGPYEQYFGPGTRLTVT.

Only one count was recorded for this clone. This chain joins TRBV5-8 and TRBJ2-5; possibly TRBD2 for D (5 bases). The CDR3 sequence is 11 residues long. The ends were cut back, 4 bases at V and 9 bases at J, with 10 bases in the middle. The V gene's germline CDR1 is SGHTS and CDR2 YDEGEE. The DNA of the CDR3 is TGTGCCAGCAGCCAACTCGGGGCCCAGTACTTC. This translates into CASSQLGAQYF. The whole variable domain, remainder taken from reference TRBV5-8 and TRBJ2-5, is EAGVTQSPTHLIKTRGQQATLRCSPISGHTSVYWYQQALGLGLQFLLWYDEGEERNRGNFPPRFSGRQFPNYSSELNVNALELEDSALYLCASSQLGAQYFGPGTRLLVL.

V usage is TRBV7-8 and J usage is TRBJ2-1; unclear D gene. From germline, CDR1 is SGHVS and CDR2 FQNEAQ. The CDR3 spans 16 residues. V gave up 1 base and J gave up 0 bases, with 10 bases separating them. The CDR3 DNA follows: TGTGCCAGCAGCTTAGGGGCCCGCGTCTCCTACAATGAGCAGTTCTTC. As protein: CASSLGARVSYNEQFF.

The chain recombines TRBV5-1 with TRBJ2-2; a possible D gene is TRBD1 (6 bases). Trimming pared 4 bases from V and 6 bases from J, leaving 22 bases between. The V gene's germline CDR1 is SGHRS and CDR2 YFSETQ. This CDR3 contains 17 residues. The CDR3 loop reads CASSRLQGSAVSGELFF. The CDR3 DNA follows: TGCGCCAGCAGCAGGTTACAGGGTTCGGCCGTATCCGGGGAGCTGTTTTTT. Filled out from reference TRBV5-1 and TRBJ2-2, the complete variable domain reads KAGVTQTPRYLIKTRGQQVTLSCSPISGHRSVSWYQQTPGQGLQFLFEYFSETQRNKGNFPGRFSGRQFSNSRSEMNVSTLELGDSALYLCASSRLQGSAVSGELFFGEGSRLTVL.

This chain uses TRBV28 with TRBJ2-7, with D possibly being TRBD2 (5 bases). CDR3 length equals 14 residues. Trimming pared 11 bases from V and 7 bases from J, leaving 24 bases between. CDR1 is MDHEN, CDR2 SYDVKM, per germline. The DNA of the CDR3 is TGTGCCGCGGAGAGGGCATCGGCGGTGGGGGAGCAGTACTTC. The encoded protein is CAAERASAVGEQYF.

The V and J genes are TRBV11-2 and TRBJ2-3; 15 nucleotides line up with TRBD2. Looked up from germline, CDR1 is SGHAT and CDR2 is FQNNGV. The CDR3 loop spans 17 amino acids. Trimming cost V 5 bases and J 6 bases; bases outside gene matches: 9. The CDR3 sequence: CASSPRTSGRASDTQYF. CDR3 sequence (DNA): TGTGCCAGCAGCCCCCGGACTAGCGGGAGGGCCTCGGATACGCAGTATTTT.

A remark on this clone: The same CDR3 arises from other DNA sequences in this sample as well. V gene TRBV5-1 combines with J gene TRBJ2-3; 13 bases match TRBD2. Per germline, CDR1 SGHRS and CDR2 YFSETQ. The CDR3 is 16 amino acids. Unmatched junction bases numbered 5, after V lost 4 bases and J lost 3 bases. In DNA form, the CDR3 reads TGCGCCAGCAGCCCGGGACTAGCGGGAAGTACAGATACGCAGTATTTT. Its protein is CASSPGLAGSTDTQYF.

The gene calls are TRBV7-6 and TRBJ2-4, with 7 bases aligning to TRBD1. J lost 1 base, V lost 5 bases, and 11 bases had no gene match. Germline V gives CDR1 SGHVS, CDR2 FNYEAQ. This CDR3 has 17 residues. The CDR3 DNA sequence: TGTGCCAGCAGCCCCCAGGGTAAGGGGGCGGCCAAAAACATTCAGTACTTC. It translates to CASSPQGKGAAKNIQYF.

A remark on this clone: The sample holds other DNA sequences that translate to the same CDR3. The chain recombines TRBV5-4 with TRBJ2-1; the match to TRBD2 covers 11 bases. Per the germline V gene, CDR1 is SGHNT and CDR2 is YYREEE (reference sequence). The CDR3 runs 13 residues. V shed 8 bases, J shed 7 bases, and the junction held 5 bases outside the gene matches. CDR3 sequence reads: CASSSSGRNEQFF. CDR3 DNA: TGTGCCAGTTCCTCTAGCGGGAGGAATGAGCAGTTCTTC.

Of note for this clone: The sample carries other DNA sequences with the same CDR3. The V call is TRBV5-1, the J call TRBJ2-2; TRBD2 is a possible D gene (5 bases). Germline CDR1 is SGHRS and CDR2 is YFSETQ. The germline V and J ends were trimmed by 4 bases and 2 bases, with 9 bases remaining between them. The CDR3 sequence is 14 residues long. The CDR3 region is CASSLGVNTGELFF. DNA for the CDR3: TGCGCCAGCAGCCTGGGAGTTAACACCGGGGAGCTGTTTTTT.

The chain employs TRBV28 and TRBJ1-5; D remains unclear. Trimming stripped 2 bases from V and 1 base from J, with 12 bases between. The CDR3 runs to 16 residues. In germline, CDR1 is MDHEN, CDR2 SYDVKM. The CDR3 DNA reads TGTGCCAGCAGTTTAGTTCTCGCCAGGAGCAATCAGCCCCAGCATTTT. This sequence encodes CASSLVLARSNQPQHF.

The V call is TRBV25-1, the J call TRBJ2-7; 11 nucleotides line up with TRBD1. The CDR3 has 12 amino acids. The germline CDR1 and CDR2 sequences are MGHDK and SYGVNS. J gave up 9 bases and V 10 bases, and 8 bases lay outside the gene matches. This CDR3 reads CATGTGGNWQYF. CDR3 nucleotide sequence: TGTGCCACCGGGACAGGGGGTAATTGGCAGTACTTC.

The rearrangement links TRBV25-1 to TRBJ2-3; 8 nucleotides line up with TRBD2. V gave up 1 base and J gave up 9 bases; unmatched junction bases: 9. CDR3 length equals 15 residues. CDR1 and CDR2 (germline): MGHDK, SYGVNS. The CDR3 region has the DNA TGTGCCAGCAGTGAATCAAACGGGAGGGCCAGCACGCAGTATTTT. It translates to CASSESNGRASTQYF.

This chain joins TRBV2 and TRBJ1-2; a possible D gene is TRBD1 (5 bases). CDR3 length equals 13 residues. Germline values: CDR1 SNHLY, CDR2 FYNNEI. Trimming removed 6 bases from V and 4 bases from J, with 12 bases in between. For the CDR3, the DNA is TGTGCCAGCAGCCGCAATCAGGGCTATGGCTACACCTTC. It specifies CASSRNQGYGYTF.

This clone was recorded only once. The identical CDR3 is also encoded by other nucleotide sequences in the sample. V is TRBV5-1 and J is TRBJ1-1; the D is unclear. This CDR3 has 14 amino acids. Germline CDR1 is SGHRS and CDR2 is YFSETQ. V was clipped by 0 bases and J by 5 bases, with 11 bases between them. The CDR3 nucleotides are TGCGCCAGCAGCTTGGGAGGGCCGGGGACTGAAGCTTTCTTT. Encoded protein: CASSLGGPGTEAFF.

Concerning this clone: This specimen includes other DNA sequences encoding the same CDR3. This chain links TRBV18 with TRBJ2-7; D is unclear. Germline V gene sequence: CDR1 KGHSH, CDR2 LQKENI. The CDR3 is 14 residues long. Trimming left V 0 bases short and J 2 bases short, with 8 bases between. The CDR3 spells CASSPPSRAYEQYF. CDR3 coding DNA: TGTGCCAGCTCACCACCTAGCCGCGCCTACGAGCAGTACTTC.

J is TRBJ2-1 and V is TRBV29-1; 14 positions agree with TRBD2. Germline trimming cut 8 bases from V and 9 bases from J; bases unmatched to any gene: 12. The CDR3 loop spans 15 amino acids. The germline gives CDR1 SQVTM, CDR2 ANQGSEA. The CDR3 reads CSNRLAGGPGSEQFF. In DNA, the CDR3 is TGCAGCAACAGACTAGCGGGAGGGCCCGGGAGTGAGCAGTTCTTC.

As for this clone: Other nucleotide sequences in the sample specify the same CDR3. This chain uses TRBV25-1 with TRBJ2-1; no clear D. The length of the CDR3 is 11 residues. Germline CDR1 and CDR2: MGHDK and SYGVNS. V lost 4 bases, J lost 4 bases, and 2 bases lay in between. CDR3 region: CASSVYNEQFF. CDR3 sequence (DNA): TGTGCCAGCAGTGTATACAATGAGCAGTTCTTC.

A note on this clone: In the same sample, other DNA sequences code for this CDR3. The J gene is TRBJ2-3, the V gene TRBV30; the D is unclear. Trimming removed 2 bases from V and 0 bases from J, with 9 bases in between. CDR1 GTSNPN and CDR2 SVGIG come from the germline V gene (reference sequence). CDR3 length: 14 amino acids. The CDR3 nucleotides read TGTGCCTGGAGTAGGATCCCTAGCACAGATACGCAGTATTTT. This translates into CAWSRIPSTDTQYF.

V gene TRBV11-1 combines with J gene TRBJ2-7; D perhaps matches TRBD2 (6 bases). The CDR3 sequence is 16 residues long. The germline V gene has CDR1 SGHAT and CDR2 FQDESV (reference sequence). V shed 4 bases and J shed 0 bases, with 16 bases lying between them. CDR3 sequence reads: CASSSGLSSDSYEQYF. The CDR3 DNA is TGTGCCAGCAGCTCCGGGCTGTCTAGCGACTCCTACGAGCAGTACTTC.